This T cell receptor (beta chain) came from a study of shared clonotypes between healthy human individuals. This CDR3 contains 17 residues. V dropped 10 bases and J dropped 8 bases, with 30 bases sitting between them. The germline V gene encodes CDR1 MDHEN and CDR2 SYDVKM. Sorted-subset replicate PCRs used 150 to 200 ng of genomic DNA. This amount corresponded to approximately 30,000 T cell genomes. Produced via immunoSEQ multiplex PCR; TCRdb's table is partial and in-frame only. This sample has hundreds of thousands of clones, with about 98% found just once. On this clone: Its target is not known.

Findings and caveats of the study: Collection of samples was limited to blood; tissue repertoires likely differ. Sharing across four donors was highest in naive CD4 (approximately 5%) and lowest in memory CD8 (roughly 0.4%).

Naive CD8 cells lacked CD45RO, underwent positive selection for CCR7 and left out terminally differentiated effector memory CD45RA+ cells. This TCR was recovered from a man in his thirties or forties in good health. The chain couples TRBV28 to TRBJ2-1; D is perhaps TRBD1 (7 bases). The sequencing input was naive CD8+ T cells sorted from blood. The CDR3 loop is CATKQGKGGTRGDEQFF. CDR3 sequence (DNA): TGTGCCACCAAACAGGGGAAAGGCGGGACAAGAGGCGATGAGCAGTTCTTC.